The 28 T cell receptor beta chains below were found in one sample sequenced in a study of regulatory T cells in long-lasting Graves disease. Time point meaning: newly diagnosed GD, antithyroid drugs for less than 3 months. PBMC-extracted RNA yielded the TCR library. CDR3-region Arm-PCR and iRepertoire HTBI primers produced the TCR beta libraries. TCRdb recomputed calls from the multiplex PCR reads with MiXCR, one row per CDR3 protein. This sample carries a few hundred thousand distinct CDR3 sequences, about 14% of them seen once, and the ten largest clones take around a sixth. These same records also appear under a second study, on T cells in Graves' hyperthyroidism and ophthalmopathy.

This specimen was peripheral blood mononuclear cells (PBMCs), taken at new diagnosis, from a patient treated with antithyroid drugs. These receptors came from a woman aged 50 to 65 with Graves disease.

This clonotype was found many times. The chain uses TRBV29-1 and TRBJ2-5; perhaps TRBD1 as D (6 bases). Trimming removed 2 bases at V and 4 bases at J, with 11 bases between. The germline V gene has CDR1 SQVTM and CDR2 ANQGSEA. The CDR3 totals 13 residues. CDR3 amino acids: CSVERQVPETQYF. The CDR3, as DNA: TGCAGCGTTGAACGACAGGTTCCAGAGACCCAGTACTTC.

There are a few counts of this clonotype. The J gene is TRBJ2-1, the V gene TRBV2; 7 bases agree with TRBD2. The V and J ends lost 7 bases and 9 bases, in that order; junction bases with no gene match: 9. Per germline, CDR1 SNHLY and CDR2 FYNNEI. The CDR3 runs to 13 residues. The CDR3 reads CASTAGEECEQFF. The DNA for the CDR3 is TGTGCCAGCACCGCGGGAGAGGAGTGTGAGCAGTTCTTC.

This clonotype has at least ten counts. CDR3 in amino acids: CASRRGQGMNEKLFF. CDR3 DNA sequence: TGTGCCAGCAGACGCGGACAGGGGATGAATGAAAAACTGTTTTTT. The chain joins TRBV11-1 to TRBJ1-4; TRBD1 matches at 9 bases. The CDR3 spans 15 residues. The germline gives CDR1 SGHAT, CDR2 FQDESV (reference sequence). The V and J ends lost 6 bases and 5 bases, in that order; junction bases with no gene match: 7.

This clonotype has ten or more counts. J is TRBJ2-3 and V is TRBV10-1, with TRBD2 matching over 8 bases. V was pared by 2 bases and J by 0 bases, with 1 base of the junction left unmatched. Germline loops: CDR1 WNHNN, CDR2 SYGVQD (reference sequence). The CDR3 covers 15 residues. The CDR3 nucleotides are TGCGCCAGCAGTGAGACTAGCGGCAGCACAGATACGCAGTATTTT. This gives the protein CASSETSGSTDTQYF.

This clonotype has at least ten counts. V usage is TRBV28 and J usage is TRBJ2-7, with D tentatively TRBD2 (5 bases). With 5 bases removed from V and 11 bases from J, the gap between germline ends came to 13 bases. The germline V gene encodes CDR1 MDHEN and CDR2 SYDVKM. The CDR3 is 11 residues long. CDR3 nucleotide sequence: TGTGCCAGCAGTACCCCCGGGGTCAAGTACTTC. Protein: CASSTPGVKYF.

The V call is TRBV19, the J call TRBJ2-7; D possibly corresponds to TRBD1 (5 bases). V was cut by 6 bases and J by 1 base, with 10 bases left in between. CDR1 and CDR2 from the germline V gene are LNHDA and SQIVND (reference sequence). This CDR3 comprises 13 residues. The CDR3 coding sequence is TGTGCCAGTAGACCAGACAGATCCTACGAGCAGTACTTC. Residues: CASRPDRSYEQYF.

This clonotype was recorded many times. V and J are TRBV11-3 and TRBJ2-2, with a weak D call TRBD2 (5 bases). The CDR3 length is 13 residues. V was shortened by 5 bases and J by 6 bases, with 10 bases between the two germline ends. Germline V gene sequence: CDR1 SGHNT, CDR2 YENEEA. Here the CDR3 reads CASSPRESGELFF. CDR3 nucleotide sequence: TGTGCCAGCAGCCCTAGGGAGTCCGGGGAGCTGTTTTTT.

J is TRBJ2-3 and V is TRBV29-1; 12 bases agree with TRBD2. The CDR3 loop spans 14 amino acids. V trimming: 4 bases; J trimming: 4 bases; junction bases outside the gene matches: 3. In germline, CDR1 is SQVTM, CDR2 ANQGSEA. In DNA, the CDR3 is TGCAGCGTTGGACTAGCGGGGGATGCAGATACGCAGTATTTT. Translated: CSVGLAGDADTQYF.

This clonotype was picked up a small number of times. The rearrangement links TRBV11-3 to TRBJ1-5; 9 nucleotides agree with TRBD1. The CDR3 is 18 amino acids. Germline loops: CDR1 SGHNT, CDR2 YENEEA. Losses at the gene ends were 1 base for V and 3 bases for J; bases not matched to a gene: 10. CDR3 amino acids: CASSLVVAGTGNNQPQHF. For the CDR3, the DNA is TGTGCCAGCAGCTTAGTCGTGGCCGGGACAGGGAACAATCAGCCCCAGCATTTT.

This clonotype was observed many times. The rearrangement joins TRBV12-3 or TRBV12-4 to TRBJ1-3, with a weak D call TRBD1 (6 bases). This CDR3 has 14 residues. Trimming removed 6 bases from V and 4 bases from J, with 13 bases in between. Here the CDR3 DNA reads TGTGCCAGCAGGATGGCAGGGGTAGGAAACACCATATATTTT. This sequence encodes CASRMAGVGNTIYF.

At least ten counts were recorded for this clonotype. V and J are TRBV20-1 and TRBJ2-4, with D perhaps matching TRBD1 (5 bases). Trimming cost V 3 bases and J 7 bases, with 16 bases left between them. Germline CDR1 DFQATT, CDR2 SNEGSKA (reference sequence). The CDR3 spans 14 residues. The CDR3 loop reads CSASVRGFGNIQYF. As DNA, the CDR3 is TGCAGTGCTAGCGTAAGGGGCTTTGGCAACATTCAGTACTTC.

For this clonotype: A junction end diverges from the germline sequence, so it may reflect a read error. This sequence joins TRBV10-1 and TRBJ1-2; D remains ambiguous. The CDR3 has 13 amino acids. Looked up from germline, CDR1 is WNHNN and CDR2 is SYGVQD (reference sequence). The CDR3 is CASSESLVSTPFF. DNA of the CDR3: TGCGCCAGCAGTGAGTCATTGGTATCTACGCCCTTCTTC.

This clonotype was recorded many times. V gene TRBV2 combines with J gene TRBJ1-2; D is possibly TRBD1 (5 bases). The V end lost 1 base, the J end lost 8 bases, and 20 bases lay between the germline ends. The CDR3 extends over 16 amino acids. Germline CDR1 SNHLY, CDR2 FYNNEI. The CDR3 reads CASSEGHSGNPNGYTF. In nucleotides, the CDR3 is TGTGCCAGCAGTGAAGGCCATTCAGGGAACCCTAACGGCTACACCTTC.

The chain links TRBV30 to TRBJ1-5, with D uncertain. Germline CDR1 reads GTSNPN; CDR2 reads SVGIG (reference sequence). The CDR3 totals 15 residues. With 1 base removed from V and 2 bases from J, the gap between germline ends came to 12 bases. The CDR3 nucleotides are TGTGCCTGGAGTGCAAAGACCGCAGGCAATCAGCCCCAGCATTTT. This sequence encodes CAWSAKTAGNQPQHF.

This clonotype was detected a few times. The rearrangement links TRBV9 to TRBJ2-1; D is undetermined. Germline V gene lookup returns CDR1 SGDLS and CDR2 YYNGEE. The length of the CDR3 is 13 residues. V lost 2 bases and J lost 3, with 6 bases in between. The CDR3 region has the DNA TGTGCCAGCAGCGTTGGAATCTACAATGAGCAGTTCTTC. Translation: CASSVGIYNEQFF.

Only a few counts were recorded for this clonotype. The rearrangement links TRBV7-2 to TRBJ2-1; no reliable D call. The CDR3 is 17 residues long. The germline V and J ends were trimmed by 5 bases and 3 bases, with 20 bases remaining between them. The germline gives CDR1 SGHTA, CDR2 FQGNSA. CDR3 DNA sequence: TGTGCCAGCAGCCCGCATCCTAGTATCTCCCTCTACAATGAGCAGTTCTTC. Translation gives CASSPHPSISLYNEQFF.

This clonotype was observed at least ten times. The gene calls are TRBV28 and TRBJ2-1; the D gene is possibly TRBD1 (6 bases). The CDR3 totals 15 residues. V was cut by 4 bases and J by 2 bases, with 12 bases left in between. The germline V gene has CDR1 MDHEN and CDR2 SYDVKM. The CDR3 bases are TGTGCCAGCAGTTACTCGGCAGGGGCCTACAATGAGCAGTTCTTC. Residues: CASSYSAGAYNEQFF. The full variable domain, in which reference TRBV28 and TRBJ2-1 provide the parts outside the CDR3, is DVKVTQSSRYLVKRTGEKVFLECVQDMDHENMFWYRQDPGLGLRLIYFSYDVKMKEKGDIPEGYSVSREKKERFSLILESASTNQTSMYLCASSYSAGAYNEQFFGPGTRLTVL.

This clonotype occurred many times. The chain combines TRBV20-1 with TRBJ2-7; possible D gene TRBD2, 6 bases. The CDR3 spans 14 residues. V dropped 3 bases and J dropped 4 bases, with 16 bases sitting between them. CDR1 and CDR2 from the germline V gene are DFQATT and SNEGSKA (reference sequence). CDR3 sequence (DNA): TGCAGTGCTAGCGGGACTCACCTATTATACGAGCAGTACTTC. Its translation: CSASGTHLLYEQYF.

This clonotype was detected many times. The CDR3 is CASSEVFNNEQFF. The CDR3, as DNA: TGTGCCAGCAGTGAAGTCTTTAACAATGAGCAGTTCTTC. The J gene is TRBJ2-1, the V gene TRBV2, with no clear D. The germline gives CDR1 SNHLY, CDR2 FYNNEI. This CDR3 contains 13 residues. Trimming removed 1 base at V and 5 bases at J, with 6 bases between.

This clonotype was observed many times. This chain uses TRBV19 with TRBJ2-7; no firm D call. With 5 bases removed from V and 1 base from J, the gap between germline ends came to 15 bases. This CDR3 is built from 15 residues. In germline, CDR1 is LNHDA, CDR2 SQIVND (reference sequence). As DNA, the CDR3 is TGTGCCAGTAGTGCCCGATCCGGCCCTTCCTACGAGCAGTACTTC. This gives the protein CASSARSGPSYEQYF. Based on the CDR3 plus reference TRBV19 and TRBJ2-7, the full variable domain is DGGITQSPKYLFRKEGQNVTLSCEQNLNHDAMYWYRQDPGQGLRLIYYSQIVNDFQKGDIAEGYSVSREKKESFPLTVTSAQKNPTAFYLCASSARSGPSYEQYFGPGTRLTVT.

Remarks on this clonotype: A far bigger clonotype differs at one base, so this is likely a read error. V gene TRBV28 combines with J gene TRBJ2-3; a possible D gene is TRBD1 (5 bases). The J call may be faulty, since TRBJ2-7 better matches the DNA end. The CDR3 spans 15 residues. Germline assignment: CDR1 MDHEN and CDR2 SYDVKM. For the CDR3, the DNA is TGTGCCTGCAGTTTGAAACAGGCCAGCTCCTACGAGCAGTACTTC. Amino acid sequence: CACSLKQASSYEQYF.

The J gene is TRBJ1-2, the V gene TRBV6-5; D is possibly TRBD1 (5 bases). CDR3 length: 16 residues. Trimming took 2 bases from V and 4 from J, leaving 17 bases between them. Germline values: CDR1 MNHEY, CDR2 SVGAGI. DNA for the CDR3: TGTGCCAGCAGTTACGACAGATACCAACCAGCCTATGGCTACACCTTC. Protein: CASSYDRYQPAYGYTF.

This clonotype has at least ten counts. This rearrangement joins TRBV28 to TRBJ1-6; D is unresolved. The V gene lost 6 bases and the J gene lost 6 bases, with 6 bases spanning the gap. Germline CDR1 MDHEN, CDR2 SYDVKM. The CDR3 contains 12 residues. CDR3 amino acids: CASSLTNSPLHF. The CDR3 bases are TGTGCCAGCAGCTTGACTAATTCACCCCTCCACTTT.

The table lists this clonotype with many counts. The rearrangement joins TRBV7-3 to TRBJ2-1; weak D call: TRBD2 (6 bases). CDR3 length: 15 residues. Germline V gives CDR1 SGHTA, CDR2 FQGTGA. V lost 5 bases and J 6 bases, leaving 17 bases between the germline ends. The CDR3 loop reads CASSPNVAGSNEQFF. In DNA form, the CDR3 reads TGTGCCAGCAGCCCAAACGTTGCGGGGTCCAATGAGCAGTTCTTC. The full variable domain, in which reference TRBV7-3 and TRBJ2-1 provide the parts outside the CDR3, is GAGVSQTPSNKVTEKGKYVELRCDPISGHTALYWYRQSLGQGPEFLIYFQGTGAADDSGLPNDRFFAVRPEGSVSTLKIQRTERGDSAVYLCASSPNVAGSNEQFFGPGTRLTVL.

This clonotype was seen repeatedly, ten times or more. The V call is TRBV12-3 or TRBV12-4, the J call TRBJ2-2; 9 nucleotides agree with TRBD2. CDR3 length: 14 amino acids. The J segment lost 4 bases and the V segment lost 6 bases, leaving 3 bases of the junction unmatched. The chain's CDR3 is CASRSGRTTGELFF. CDR3 bases: TGTGCCAGCAGAAGCGGGAGGACCACCGGGGAGCTGTTTTTT.

Many counts were recorded for this clonotype. This chain connects TRBV2 to TRBJ2-5, with 8 nucleotides matching TRBD1. The V segment lost 5 bases and the J segment 5 bases; nucleotides outside the gene matches: 10. The CDR3 has 15 residues. The germline V gene encodes CDR1 SNHLY and CDR2 FYNNEI. The CDR3 protein is CASSSTGVGTETQYF. The CDR3 coding sequence is TGTGCCAGCAGTTCGACAGGGGTCGGTACGGAGACCCAGTACTTC.

This clonotype was seen a few times. The chain uses TRBV5-4 and TRBJ2-6; D gene ambiguous. Germline CDR1 reads SGHNT; CDR2 reads YYREEE (reference sequence). Trimming left V 4 bases short and J 0 bases short, with 8 bases between. The CDR3 covers 15 residues. The CDR3 region is CASSNLVSGANVLTF. The CDR3 DNA reads TGTGCCAGCAGCAATTTAGTCTCTGGGGCCAACGTCCTGACTTTC.

This clonotype was seen at least ten times. The rearrangement links TRBV2 to TRBJ1-1; 11 bases align to TRBD1. This CDR3 has 16 residues. CDR1 SNHLY and CDR2 FYNNEI come from the germline V gene. V lost 6 bases, J lost 0 bases, and 6 bases stayed unmatched. The CDR3 sequence is CASSEGQGGMNTEAFF. CDR3 nucleotide sequence: TGTGCCAGCAGCGAGGGACAGGGGGGGATGAACACTGAAGCTTTCTTT.